Below, 9 T cell receptor beta chains from the same sample are listed, as sequenced in a study of T-cell reconstitution after alpha-beta-depleted transplantation in children. A library of TCRbeta sequences, prepared with unique molecular identifiers, was generated. One entry per CDR3 protein, called by TCRdb with MiXCR from the PCR reads. The repertoire consists of 500,000 to 750,000 distinct CDR3 sequences, with more than 20% occurring once and the leading ten covering just over 35%. The specimen comprised PBMCs, sampled before TCRalphabeta/CD19-depleted stem cell transplant. These receptors came from a boy under two years old with Wiskott-Aldrich syndrome, due to receive a stem cell transplant.

The chain is built from TRBV20-1 and TRBJ1-1, with D maybe TRBD1 (6 bases). Germline V gives CDR1 DFQATT, CDR2 SNEGSKA (reference sequence). This CDR3 contains 16 residues. V lost 0 bases and J lost 1, with 15 bases in between. DNA of the CDR3: TGCAGTGCTAGAGATTTTGGGGGGGCGAAGAACACTGAAGCTTTCTTT. Encoded protein: CSARDFGGAKNTEAFF.

This clonotype occurred a few times. This chain links TRBV5-1 with TRBJ2-5; TRBD1 matches at 7 bases. Unmatched junction bases numbered 6, after V lost 3 bases and J lost 1 base. Per the germline V gene, CDR1 is SGHRS and CDR2 is YFSETQ. The CDR3 runs 15 residues. Here the CDR3 reads CASSSYGTVQETQYF. CDR3 nucleotide sequence: TGCGCCAGCAGCTCATACGGGACAGTCCAAGAGACCCAGTACTTC.

A few counts support this clonotype. For the CDR3, the DNA is TGCGCCAGCAGCGACGACTTTCCCCAGGGGAGGAAAGAGACCCAGTACTTC. Translation gives CASSDDFPQGRKETQYF. The J gene is TRBJ2-5, the V gene TRBV5-1; perhaps D is TRBD1 or TRBD2 (6 bases each). V was shortened by 4 bases and J by 3 bases, with 22 bases between the two germline ends. From germline, CDR1 is SGHRS and CDR2 YFSETQ. The CDR3 loop spans 17 amino acids.

The chain employs TRBV24-1 and TRBJ2-1; possibly TRBD2 for D (6 bases). The CDR3 is made up of 15 amino acids. Trimming shortened V by 2 bases and J by 3 bases, and 10 bases separated the two germline ends. Germline V gives CDR1 KGHDR, CDR2 SFDVKD. The CDR3 is CATSDSEGFYNEQFF. CDR3 DNA: TGTGCCACCAGTGATTCGGAGGGGTTCTACAATGAGCAGTTCTTC.

The V gene is TRBV5-1, the J gene TRBJ2-5, with 12 bases identical to TRBD2. Germline CDR1 SGHRS, CDR2 YFSETQ. CDR3 length equals 15 residues. V was pared by 0 bases and J by 7 bases, with 4 bases of the junction left unmatched. CDR3 protein: CASSLGLAGAGTQYF. The DNA of the CDR3 is TGCGCCAGCAGCTTGGGACTAGCGGGAGCTGGGACCCAGTACTTC. Variable domain in full (rest from reference TRBV5-1 and TRBJ2-5): KAGVTQTPRYLIKTRGQQVTLSCSPISGHRSVSWYQQTPGQGLQFLFEYFSETQRNKGNFPGRFSGRQFSNSRSEMNVSTLELGDSALYLCASSLGLAGAGTQYFGPGTRLLVL.

This clonotype was recorded a few times. The rearrangement links TRBV20-1 to TRBJ1-5; a possible D gene is TRBD1 (5 bases). Germline V gives CDR1 DFQATT, CDR2 SNEGSKA (reference sequence). This CDR3 is 13 amino acids long. Trimming took off 7 bases at V and 11 bases at J, with 21 bases between the two ends. CDR3 bases: TGCAGTGTTGTAGGAGGGACTCCAGCGGCCCAGCATTTT. This encodes CSVVGGTPAAQHF.

The rearrangement links TRBV12-3 or TRBV12-4 to TRBJ2-7; 7 nucleotides agree with TRBD1. CDR3 length: 15 residues. Trimming cost V 3 bases and J 5 bases; bases outside gene matches: 10. CDR3 bases: TGTGCCAGCAGTTTTGCGGACAGGATCCCCCACGAGCAGTACTTC. Its protein product is CASSFADRIPHEQYF.

V gene TRBV27 combines with J gene TRBJ1-5; tentative D call: TRBD1 (5 bases). V was shortened by 7 bases and J by 3 bases, with 25 bases between the two germline ends. The CDR3 is 18 residues long. Germline CDR1 is MNHEY and CDR2 is SMNVEV (reference sequence). The CDR3 here is CASMVKLPAQGSNQPQHF. The CDR3 bases are TGTGCCAGCATGGTTAAACTGCCCGCGCAGGGCTCCAATCAGCCCCAGCATTTT.

This clonotype was seen more than once but under ten times. J is TRBJ2-6 and V is TRBV7-8, with TRBD2 matching 7 bases. J lost 3 bases, V lost 2 bases, and 10 bases had no gene match. This CDR3 spans 18 amino acids. The V gene's germline CDR1 is SGHVS and CDR2 FQNEAQ. The CDR3 bases are TGTGCCAGCAGCTTAAGACTAGCCGCCTTGGGTGGGGCCAACGTCCTGACTTTC. Its protein product is CASSLRLAALGGANVLTF.